The 23 T cell receptor beta chains reported below all come from one sample, sequenced in a study of preoperative IRX-2 immunotherapy in early breast cancer. Profiling relied on immunoSEQ multiplex PCR, and the TCRdb table lists in-frame clones only, not all of them. The sample yields fewer than 40,000 clones, around nine tenths seen once. Regarding treatment: preoperative locoregional IRX-2 cytokine immunotherapy. Sequences were derived from tumor tissue, sampled after IRX-2 immunotherapy. The source of these receptors is a human donor with breast cancer.

This chain joins TRBV6-8 and TRBJ2-5; maybe TRBD1 (6 bases). Trimming shortened V by 10 bases and J by 1 base, and 13 bases separated the two germline ends. This CDR3 has 13 amino acids. Germline V gene lookup returns CDR1 MNHGY and CDR2 SAAAGT. The CDR3 bases are TGTGCCACGCGCAGGGGCCTCCAAGAGACCCAGTACTTC. Translation: CATRRGLQETQYF.

In the case of this clone: An uncertain or unread base leads to its residue being written X. The chain joins TRBV18 to TRBJ2-2; D might be TRBD2 (6 bases). Between the trimmed V and J ends, which lost 3 bases and 0 bases, there was a span of 11 bases. There are 16 residues in the CDR3. Germline CDR1 KGHSH, CDR2 LQKENI. CDR3 DNA: TGTGCCAGCTCACCGGTAGCGGRAGCGAACACCGGGGAGCTGTTTTTT. It codes for CASSPVAXANTGELFF.

The chain employs TRBV6-8 and TRBJ2-3; either TRBD1 or TRBD2 may supply D (5 bases each). V was trimmed by 5 bases and J by 3 bases, leaving 12 bases between them. Germline V gene data show CDR1 as MNHGY and CDR2 as SAAAGT. The CDR3 totals 14 residues. The CDR3 DNA follows: TGTGCCAGCAGTGTGGGGGTCGGGACAGATACGCAGTATTTT. As protein: CASSVGVGTDTQYF.

The chain combines TRBV19 with TRBJ2-5, with a weak D call TRBD1 (6 bases). V was pared by 5 bases and J by 4 bases, with 17 bases between. CDR3 length: 15 residues. Germline CDR1 reads LNHDA; CDR2 reads SQIVND (reference sequence). The CDR3 sequence is CASSLDRWGRETQYF. In DNA form, the CDR3 reads TGTGCCAGTAGTCTCGACAGGTGGGGACGAGAGACCCAGTACTTC.

This rearrangement joins TRBV18 to TRBJ2-5, with 7 bases fitting TRBD1. This CDR3 is 14 amino acids long. Per germline, CDR1 KGHSH and CDR2 LQKENI. After removal of 0 bases from V and 5 bases from J, the junction contained 3 bases not matched to a gene. In DNA, the CDR3 is TGTGCCAGCTCACCACCGACAGGGACGGAGACCCAGTACTTC. Translation gives CASSPPTGTETQYF.

This rearrangement joins TRBV11-3 to TRBJ1-1; weak D call: TRBD1 (5 bases). V shed 5 bases and J shed 4 bases, with 17 bases lying between them. Germline assignment: CDR1 SGHNT and CDR2 YENEEA. The CDR3 extends over 15 amino acids. The CDR3, as DNA: TGTGCCAGCAGCCTAGGGGTGAAGAGGGGCACTGAAGCTTTCTTT. Its protein product is CASSLGVKRGTEAFF.

The genes are TRBV7-1 and TRBJ1-2; 10 bases are shared with TRBD1. TRBV7-1 is treated as an ORF (open reading frame) with a function not yet certain. V dropped 5 bases and J dropped 8; count of bases not matched to a gene: 5. The CDR3 is 13 residues long. CDR3 protein: CASSDGTGAGYTF. The DNA for the CDR3 is TGTGCCAGCAGCGACGGGACAGGGGCGGGCTACACCTTC.

This chain connects TRBV5-1 to TRBJ1-5, with D maybe TRBD1 (6 bases). Germline V gene lookup returns CDR1 SGHRS and CDR2 YFSETQ. This CDR3 is 16 amino acids long. V dropped 6 bases and J dropped 4 bases, with 20 bases sitting between them. The CDR3 sequence: CASKLVGAYPNQPQHF. CDR3 nucleotide sequence: TGCGCCAGCAAACTCGTGGGGGCCTACCCTAATCAGCCCCAGCATTTT.

The chain carries TRBV28 and TRBJ2-7; the D gene could be TRBD1 or TRBD2 (6 bases each). This CDR3 contains 13 residues. The germline V and J ends were trimmed by 8 bases and 2 bases, with 13 bases remaining between them. Looked up from germline, CDR1 is MDHEN and CDR2 is SYDVKM. The CDR3 nucleotides read TGTGCCAGCGGCCCCGGGGGCGCCTACGAGCAGTACGTC. Residues: CASGPGGAYEQYV.

The gene calls are TRBV19 and TRBJ2-5; possibly TRBD1 or TRBD2 for D (5 bases each). The CDR3 spans 14 residues. Trimming removed 5 bases from V and 5 bases from J, with 15 bases in between. In germline, CDR1 is LNHDA, CDR2 SQIVND (reference sequence). This CDR3 is CASSSPGRGETQYF. In DNA form, the CDR3 reads TGTGCCAGTAGTTCTCCAGGGCGAGGGGAGACCCAGTACTTC.

This sequence joins TRBV1 and TRBJ1-3. TRBV1 is given as a pseudogene. This CDR3 contains 13 residues. CDR3 in amino acids: CASSQDEGNTIYF. DNA for the CDR3: TGCGCCAGCAGCCAAGATGAAGGAAACACCATATATTTT.

V usage is TRBV6-8 and J usage is TRBJ1-2; the D is unclear. V shed 7 bases and J shed 4 bases, with 10 bases lying between them. The germline V gene encodes CDR1 MNHGY and CDR2 SAAAGT. The CDR3 covers 12 residues. In DNA form, the CDR3 reads TGTGCCAGCATCTGGGGATCCTATGGCTACACCTTC. Translated, it gives CASIWGSYGYTF.

This clone was observed once. The CDR3 DNA reads TGCGCCAGCAGTAGACTAGCGGGGGCCATCAATGAGCAGTTCTTC. Its protein is CASSRLAGAINEQFF. The V and J genes are TRBV23-1 and TRBJ2-1; TRBD2 matches at 12 bases. TRBV23-1 is designated an ORF whose function remains uncertain. This CDR3 spans 15 amino acids. The V and J ends lost 5 bases and 6 bases, in that order; junction bases with no gene match: 5.

This clone was seen just once. This chain connects TRBV5-1 to TRBJ2-1, with a tentative D call TRBD2 (7 bases). This CDR3 has 15 residues. Between the trimmed V and J ends, which lost 4 bases and 1 base, there was a span of 12 bases. From germline, CDR1 is SGHRS and CDR2 YFSETQ. Here the CDR3 reads CASSEGGGSYNEQFF. CDR3 bases: TGCGCCAGCAGCGAAGGGGGGGGATCCTACAATGAGCAGTTCTTC.

This clone is a singleton in its sample. The chain carries TRBV19 and TRBJ2-7; TRBD1 might be the D (7 bases). Trimming pared 5 bases from V and 6 bases from J, leaving 17 bases between. The CDR3 loop spans 14 amino acids. Germline values: CDR1 LNHDA, CDR2 SQIVND (reference sequence). CDR3 region: CASSGGTVNSEQYF. The CDR3 DNA is TGTGCCAGTAGTGGGGGGACAGTGAATTCCGAGCAGTACTTC.

V is TRBV11-3 and J is TRBJ2-7; D might be TRBD2 (6 bases). V dropped 5 bases and J dropped 5 bases, with 16 bases sitting between them. CDR1 SGHNT and CDR2 YENEEA come from the germline V gene. The CDR3 covers 14 residues. DNA of the CDR3: TGTGCCAGCAGCACCCCCGGGAGCCCCCACGAGCAGTACGTC. Residues: CASSTPGSPHEQYV.

Here the CDR3 DNA reads TGTGCCAGCAGCCGAGGGGACTGGGGCTATGGCTACACCTTC. This sequence encodes CASSRGDWGYGYTF. V and J are TRBV7-1 and TRBJ1-2; TRBD1 is a possible D gene (5 bases). TRBV7-1 is an open reading frame, and its role is uncertain. The CDR3 length is 14 residues. V was clipped by 5 bases and J by 4 bases, with 14 bases between them.

The V call is TRBV6-8, the J call TRBJ1-2; D call uncertain. The CDR3 totals 13 residues. Trimming shortened V by 2 bases and J by 8 bases, and 12 bases separated the two germline ends. From germline, CDR1 is MNHGY and CDR2 SAAAGT. The CDR3 loop is CASSYVRLQGYTF. The CDR3, as DNA: TGTGCCAGCAGTTACGTCAGGCTCCAAGGCTACACCTTC.

The chain recombines TRBV18 with TRBJ2-7; D is undetermined. The CDR3 extends over 13 amino acids. Between the trimmed V and J ends, which lost 5 bases and 8 bases, there was a span of 16 bases. Germline loops: CDR1 KGHSH, CDR2 LQKENI. The CDR3 region is CASSSKTDSQQYV. CDR3 coding DNA: TGTGCCAGCTCATCCAAGACGGATAGCCAGCAGTACGTC.

This clone showed up just once. V is TRBV14 and J is TRBJ1-2; TRBD1 matches at 10 bases. The germline V gene has CDR1 SGHDN and CDR2 FVKESK. CDR3 length: 15 amino acids. Losses at the gene ends were 4 bases for V and 4 bases for J; bases not matched to a gene: 6. The DNA of the CDR3 is TGTGCCAGCAGCCTCTCCGGGACAGGGGTCTATGGCTACACCTTC. Amino acid sequence: CASSLSGTGVYGYTF.

The CDR3 nucleotides are TGTGCCAGCTCACCGACAGGGGGCGCGGAAGATACGCAGTATTTT. Translating it yields CASSPTGGAEDTQYF. The V and J genes are TRBV18 and TRBJ2-3; TRBD1 matches at 10 bases. CDR3 size: 15 residues. V gave up 3 bases and J gave up 5 bases; unmatched junction bases: 5. Germline V CDR1 and CDR2: KGHSH, LQKENI.

J is TRBJ1-1 and V is TRBV9; maybe TRBD1 (6 bases). This CDR3 spans 14 amino acids. Germline CDR1 and CDR2: SGDLS and YYNGEE. Trimming took 4 bases from V and 1 from J, leaving 11 bases between them. CDR3 in DNA: TGTGCCAGCAGCCCTTCGACAGGGAACACTGAAGCTTTCTTT. Protein: CASSPSTGNTEAFF.

J is TRBJ1-1 and V is TRBV6-8, with 9 nucleotides matching TRBD1. Germline V CDR1 and CDR2: MNHGY, SAAAGT. CDR3 length: 16 amino acids. The junction had 7 bases not matched to a gene; V was cut back by 0 bases and J by 5 bases. This CDR3 reads CASSYSRGTGKTEAFF. The CDR3 DNA follows: TGTGCCAGCAGTTACTCGAGAGGGACAGGGAAGACTGAAGCTTTCTTT.